The 9 T cell receptor beta chains given below trace back to one sample, sequenced in a study of cytomegalovirus exposure and HLA in healthy donors. PCR used 60 Vbeta primers and 13 Jbeta primers. Data came from immunoSEQ multiplex PCR; TCRdb stores just in-frame clones and leaves some out. The sample features 130,000 or so clones, with approximately 2% in its top ten. The sample comprised PBMCs. These receptors originate from a woman under 30 in good health and CMV-seronegative.

The V call is TRBV11-2, the J call TRBJ2-1; 10 bases align to TRBD2. The CDR3 totals 12 residues. CDR1 SGHAT and CDR2 FQNNGV come from the germline V gene. V trimming: 4 bases; J trimming: 13 bases; junction bases outside the gene matches: 4. The CDR3 sequence is CASSYGTSDQFF. In nucleotides, the CDR3 is TGTGCCAGCAGCTATGGGACTAGCGATCAGTTCTTC.

The chain uses TRBV2 and TRBJ2-1; 8 nucleotides agree with TRBD2. This CDR3 is 15 amino acids long. Germline-derived CDR1 and CDR2 are SNHLY and FYNNEI. V trimming: 3 bases; J trimming: 7 bases; junction bases outside the gene matches: 8. The chain's CDR3 is CASSEIAGYNNEQFF. The CDR3 region has the DNA TGTGCCAGCAGTGAGATAGCGGGATATAATAATGAGCAGTTCTTC.

The rearrangement links TRBV11-3 to TRBJ2-2; 10 bases are a match to TRBD2. J was trimmed by 6 bases and V by 6 bases; bases with no gene match: 4. The germline V gene encodes CDR1 SGHNT and CDR2 YENEEA. CDR3 size: 14 residues. CDR3 nucleotide sequence: TGTGCCAGCAGATATAGCGGGAGGTCCGGGGAGCTGTTTTTT. This codes for CASRYSGRSGELFF.

The chain uses TRBV6-5 and TRBJ1-5; D call uncertain. Trimming removed 0 bases at V and 0 bases at J, with 6 bases between. In germline, CDR1 is MNHEY, CDR2 SVGAGI. The CDR3 is made up of 15 amino acids. CDR3 sequence (DNA): TGTGCCAGCAGTTACTCCCGGGGTAGCAATCAGCCCCAGCATTTT. Translated: CASSYSRGSNQPQHF.

The V and J genes are TRBV5-6 and TRBJ1-5; D remains ambiguous. The CDR3 consists of 15 residues. V dropped 1 base and J dropped 9 bases, with 17 bases sitting between them. Germline CDR1 is SGHDT and CDR2 is YYEEEE. Here the CDR3 DNA reads TGTGCCAGCAGCTTGTTGCTGGCCCCCCAATGGCCCCAGCATTTT. Protein product: CASSLLLAPQWPQHF.

This chain connects TRBV30 to TRBJ1-1; TRBD1 might be the D (6 bases). CDR3 size: 14 residues. With 4 bases removed from V and 1 base from J, the gap between germline ends came to 13 bases. The germline V gene encodes CDR1 GTSNPN and CDR2 SVGIG (reference sequence). In DNA, the CDR3 is TGTGCCTGGACATGGGTGGGGGCGAACACTGAAGCTTTCTTT. It specifies CAWTWVGANTEAFF.

The V gene is TRBV29-1, the J gene TRBJ2-1, with 10 bases matching TRBD2. V gave up 7 bases and J gave up 2 bases; unmatched junction bases: 8. Looked up from germline, CDR1 is SQVTM and CDR2 is ANQGSEA. The CDR3 runs 15 residues. CDR3 bases: TGCAGCGCTGCCCAACTAGCGGGACCCTACAATGAGCAGTTCTTC. Amino acid sequence: CSAAQLAGPYNEQFF.

As to this clone: The junction shows a germline mismatch at one end, possibly a read error. This sequence joins TRBV7-7 and TRBJ2-2; 10 nucleotides line up with TRBD2. The CDR3 sequence is 16 residues long. Germline V CDR1 and CDR2: SSHAT, FNYEAQ (reference sequence). The DNA for the CDR3 is TGTGCTAGCAGCCAGAACCTAGCGGGAGTCCCCGGGGAGCTGTTTTTT. This gives the protein CASSQNLAGVPGELFF.

The chain joins TRBV18 to TRBJ2-5, with 11 bases aligning to TRBD2. The germline CDR1 and CDR2 sequences are KGHSH and LQKENI. V lost 3 bases to trimming and J lost 7 bases; unmatched junction nucleotides: 7. The CDR3 loop spans 15 amino acids. The CDR3 spells CASSPPGLAEATQYF. In DNA, the CDR3 is TGTGCCAGCTCACCTCCGGGACTAGCGGAAGCGACCCAGTACTTC.